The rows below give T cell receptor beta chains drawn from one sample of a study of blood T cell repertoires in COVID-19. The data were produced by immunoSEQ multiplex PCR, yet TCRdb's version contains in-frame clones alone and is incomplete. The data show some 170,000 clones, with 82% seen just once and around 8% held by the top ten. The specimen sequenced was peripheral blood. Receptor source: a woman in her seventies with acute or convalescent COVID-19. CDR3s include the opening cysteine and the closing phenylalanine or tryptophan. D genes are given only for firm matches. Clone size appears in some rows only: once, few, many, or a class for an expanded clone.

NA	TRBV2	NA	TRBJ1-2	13	TGTGCCAGCAGTGACGGGGGAAGGTATGGCTACACCTTC	CASSDGGRYGYTF
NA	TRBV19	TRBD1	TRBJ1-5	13	TGTGCCAGTAGCCCCACAGGGGTGGGGGGCCAGCATTTT	CASSPTGVGGQHF
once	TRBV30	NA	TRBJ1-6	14	TGTGCCTGGAGTGGAGTGCATCAGGATTCACCCCTCCACTTT	CAWSGVHQDSPLHF
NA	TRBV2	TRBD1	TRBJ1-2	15	TGTGCCAGCATCTTTTTCGGGACAGGGATTAGTGGCTACACCTTC	CASIFFGTGISGYTF
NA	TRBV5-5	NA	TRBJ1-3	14	TGTGCCAGCAGCGGGACAAGCTCTGGAAACACCATATATTTT	CASSGTSSGNTIYF
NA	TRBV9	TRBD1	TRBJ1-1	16	TGTGCCAGCAGCTTCGGACAGGGGGCCGAGAACACTGAAGCTTTCTTT	CASSFGQGAENTEAFF
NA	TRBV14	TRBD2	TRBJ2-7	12	TGTGCCAGCAATAGGGAGGGCGCGGTGCAGTACTTC	CASNREGAVQYF
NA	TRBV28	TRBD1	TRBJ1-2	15	TGTGCCAGCAGAAGGGGCAGGGGGCCTTACTATGGCTACACCTTC	CASRRGRGPYYGYTF
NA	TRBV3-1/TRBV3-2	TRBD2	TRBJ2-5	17	TGTGCCAGCAGCCAGCGTAACGGCCTAGCGGGATGGGAGACCCAGTACTTC	CASSQRNGLAGWETQYF
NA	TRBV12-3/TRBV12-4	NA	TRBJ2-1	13	TGTGCCAGCAGTTTAGAAGTGGCGGGTGAGCAGTTCTTC	CASSLEVAGEQFF
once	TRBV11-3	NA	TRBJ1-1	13	TGTGCCAGCAGCCGCGGGATGAACACTGAAGCTTTCTTT	CASSRGMNTEAFF
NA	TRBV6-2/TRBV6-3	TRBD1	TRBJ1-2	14	TGTGCCAGCAGCCAGGGTGGACAGGACTATGGCTACACCTTC	CASSQGGQDYGYTF
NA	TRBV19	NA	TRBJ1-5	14	TGTGCCAGTAGTTATCGCGCGGGCAATCAGCCCCAGCATTTT	CASSYRAGNQPQHF
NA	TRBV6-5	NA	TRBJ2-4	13	TGTGCCACCGGACGGGGAGACTCTGGCATTCAGTACTTC	CATGRGDSGIQYF
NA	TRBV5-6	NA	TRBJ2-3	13	TGTGCCAGCAGCTTGGACAGGTTTGATACGCAGTATTTT	CASSLDRFDTQYF
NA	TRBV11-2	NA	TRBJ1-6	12	TGTGCCAGCAGCTCCAGAGGTACACCCCTCCACTTT	CASSSRGTPLHF
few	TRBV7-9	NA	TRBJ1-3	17	TGTGCCAGCAGCCCGCGGCACGGGGAAGGACTCGGAAACACCATATATTTT	CASSPRHGEGLGNTIYF
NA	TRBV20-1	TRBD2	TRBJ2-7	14	TGCAGTGCTAGTTCTAGCGGGAGGCACCTACAGCAGTACTTC	CSASSSGRHLQQYF
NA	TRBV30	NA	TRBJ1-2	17	TGTGCCTGGGTACCACCACGTTCGGGACTGAGTCGGGCTGGCTACACCTTC	CAWVPPRSGLSRAGYTF
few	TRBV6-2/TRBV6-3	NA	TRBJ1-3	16	TGTGCCAGCAGTTACGAGGGAGGTCCCTCCGGAAACACCATATATTTT	CASSYEGGPSGNTIYF
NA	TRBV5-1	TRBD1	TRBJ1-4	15	TGCGCCAGCAGCCCGACCGGGACAGGGGGTGAAAAACTGTTTTTT	CASSPTGTGGEKLFF
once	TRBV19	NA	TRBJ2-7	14	TGTGCCAGTAGTATAGGCGCGACTTCGGACGAGCAGTACTTC	CASSIGATSDEQYF
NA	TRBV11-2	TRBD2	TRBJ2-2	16	TGTGCCAGCAGCTTAATCGCTAGCGGGGTCACCGGGGAGCTGTTTTTT	CASSLIASGVTGELFF
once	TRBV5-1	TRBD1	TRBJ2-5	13	TGCGCCAGCAGCTGGACAGGGGAGGAGACCCAGTACTTC	CASSWTGEETQYF
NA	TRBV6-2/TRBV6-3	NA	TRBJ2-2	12	TGTGCCAGCAGTTTGTACTCCGGGGAGCTGTTTTTT	CASSLYSGELFF
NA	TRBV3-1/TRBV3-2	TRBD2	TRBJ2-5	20	TGTGCCAGCAGCCAAGATATCGTGGGCCTAGCGGGGAAAGGATGGGAGACCCAGTACTTC	CASSQDIVGLAGKGWETQYF
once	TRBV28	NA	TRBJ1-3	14	TGTGCCAGCAGTTTTGACAGACTGGTTAACACCATATATTTT	CASSFDRLVNTIYF
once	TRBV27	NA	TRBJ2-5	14	TGTGCCAGCAGTTTCGGCAGGGGAACGGAGACCCAGTACTTC	CASSFGRGTETQYF
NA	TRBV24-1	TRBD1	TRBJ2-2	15	TGTGCCACCAGTGACCGTGGACAGGCCCGAGGGGAGCTGTTTTTT	CATSDRGQARGELFF
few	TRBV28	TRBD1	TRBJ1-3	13	TGTGCCAGCAGTGAGGACAGGGGAAACACCATATATTTT	CASSEDRGNTIYF
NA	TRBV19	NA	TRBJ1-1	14	TGTGCCAGTAGAACGACAAGTGGGGCTGCTGAAGCTTTCTTT	CASRTTSGAAEAFF
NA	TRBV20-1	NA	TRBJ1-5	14	TGCAGTGCTAGTTCGCCACTTAGCAATCAGCCCCAGCATTTT	CSASSPLSNQPQHF
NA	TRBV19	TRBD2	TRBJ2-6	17	TGTGCCAGTAGCAATAGCGGGGTTAGCTCTGGGGCCAACGTCCTGACTTTC	CASSNSGVSSGANVLTF
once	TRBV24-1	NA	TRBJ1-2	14	TGTGCCACCAGTGAGGGCAGGGGATACAATGGCTACACCTTC	CATSEGRGYNGYTF
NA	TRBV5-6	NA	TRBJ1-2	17	TGTGCCAGCAGCTTGGTAGGCAGGGGACGGTCGGACTATGGCTACACCTTC	CASSLVGRGRSDYGYTF
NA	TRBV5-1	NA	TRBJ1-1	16	TGCGCCAGCAGCTTGGCAGAAGGGGTCATGAACACTGAAGCTTTCTTT	CASSLAEGVMNTEAFF
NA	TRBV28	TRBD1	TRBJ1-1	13	TGTGCCAGCAGTCTTGGGACAGTGGATGAAGCTTTCTTT	CASSLGTVDEAFF
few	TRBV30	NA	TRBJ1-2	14	TGTGCCTGGAGTGTACTGGGACTCTCAGGTGGCTACACCTTC	CAWSVLGLSGGYTF
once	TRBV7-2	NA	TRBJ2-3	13	TGTGCCAGCAGTCGTTTAGGGGTGGATACGCAGTATTTT	CASSRLGVDTQYF
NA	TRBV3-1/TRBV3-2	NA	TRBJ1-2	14	TGTGCCAGCAGCCAGAGCACAGGATGGAATGGCTACACCTTC	CASSQSTGWNGYTF
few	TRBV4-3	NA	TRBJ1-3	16	TGCGCCAGCAGCCAAGAAGGTCAGGGTGCTGGAAACACCATATATTTT	CASSQEGQGAGNTIYF
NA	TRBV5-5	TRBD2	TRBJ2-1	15	TGTGCCAGCAGCGAACTAGCGGGGGGGCTCGATGAGCAGTTCTTC	CASSELAGGLDEQFF
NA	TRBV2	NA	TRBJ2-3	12	TGTGCCAGCAGTGAAAACCAGCAGGGGCAGTATTTT	CASSENQQGQYF